This T cell receptor (beta chain) came from a study of blood T cells in healthy people across ages. General study findings and limits: With age, beta diversity per million T cells declined roughly linearly, significantly by about 40.

Trimming removed 4 bases from V and 2 bases from J, with 19 bases in between. The CDR3 runs to 17 residues. Germline lookup yields CDR1 MGHRA and CDR2 YSYEKL. This clonotype was counted between two and nine times. The antigen is undetermined. For the second PCR, which ran for roughly 6 to 11 cycles, a sample-barcoded 5' primer and a J-beta primer mix were used. Using its own MiXCR run on the 5' RACE reads, TCRdb lists one record per CDR3 protein. The sample lists 1.8 million or so distinct CDR3 sequences, 30% to 40% occurring once. The sequencing sample was made of blood. The chain employs TRBV4-1 and TRBJ2-3; a possible D gene is TRBD1 (6 bases). The TCR sequence derives from a human donor in good health. The CDR3 coding sequence is TGCGCCAGCAGCCGCGAGGGCTACAGGGCCGACACAGATACGCAGTATTTT. This sequence encodes CASSREGYRADTDTQYF.